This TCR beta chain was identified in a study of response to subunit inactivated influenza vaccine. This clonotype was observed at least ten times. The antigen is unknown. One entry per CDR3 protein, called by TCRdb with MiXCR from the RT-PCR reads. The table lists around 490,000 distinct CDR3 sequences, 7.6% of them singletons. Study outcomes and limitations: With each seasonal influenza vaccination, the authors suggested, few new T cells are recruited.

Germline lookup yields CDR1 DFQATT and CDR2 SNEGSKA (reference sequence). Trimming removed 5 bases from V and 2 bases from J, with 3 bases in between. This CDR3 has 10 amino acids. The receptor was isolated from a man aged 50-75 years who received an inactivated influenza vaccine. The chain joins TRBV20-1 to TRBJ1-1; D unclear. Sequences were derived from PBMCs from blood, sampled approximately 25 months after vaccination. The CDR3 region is CSALNTEAFF. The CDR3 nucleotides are TGCAGTGCTCTTAACACTGAAGCTTTCTTT.